Listed here are 13 T cell receptor beta chains from one sample, sequenced in a study of preoperative IRX-2 immunotherapy in early breast cancer. Sequenced by immunoSEQ multiplex PCR; TCRdb stores in-frame clones only, minus some. This table has under 45,000 clones, about 94% appearing once. As to treatment: preoperative locoregional IRX-2 cytokine immunotherapy. This specimen consisted of tumor tissue, obtained after IRX-2 immunotherapy. These receptors all stem from a human donor with breast cancer.

The chain is built from TRBV2 and TRBJ2-7; D is tentatively TRBD1 or TRBD2 (5 bases each). Germline-derived CDR1 and CDR2 are SNHLY and FYNNEI. V gave up 8 bases and J gave up 1 base, with 15 bases separating them. CDR3 length: 14 amino acids. The CDR3 spells CASVGDLGSYEQYF. The DNA for the CDR3 is TGTGCCAGCGTAGGGGACCTGGGGTCCTACGAGCAGTACTTC.

The chain uses TRBV5-1 and TRBJ2-1; D call uncertain. The CDR3 is 13 residues long. The germline V and J ends were trimmed by 0 bases and 10 bases, with 11 bases remaining between them. Looked up from germline, CDR1 is SGHRS and CDR2 is YFSETQ. The CDR3 DNA follows: TGCGCCAGCAGCTTGGCCTCGGGTAGCGAGCAGTTCTTC. It specifies CASSLASGSEQFF.

The CDR3 reads CASSQGPYTGELFF. CDR3 DNA: TGTGCCAGCAGCCAGGGACCGTACACCGGGGAGCTGTTTTTT. J is TRBJ2-2 and V is TRBV9; D may correspond to TRBD1 or TRBD2 (5 bases each). The CDR3 loop spans 14 amino acids. The ends were cut back, 4 bases at V and 3 bases at J, with 10 bases in the middle. CDR1 SGDLS and CDR2 YYNGEE come from the germline V gene.

This chain joins TRBV18 and TRBJ1-4; possibly TRBD1 for D (5 bases). The CDR3 is 14 amino acids. The V and J ends lost 3 bases and 8 bases respectively, with 13 bases between them. Germline V lookup: CDR1 KGHSH, CDR2 LQKENI. CDR3 protein: CASSPSGEGEKLFF. Here the CDR3 DNA reads TGTGCCAGCTCACCCTCGGGGGAGGGAGAAAAACTGTTTTTT. Filled out from reference TRBV18 and TRBJ1-4, the complete variable domain reads NAGVMQNPRHLVRRRGQEARLRCSPMKGHSHVYWYRQLPEEGLKFMVYLQKENIIDESGMPKERFSAEFPKEGPSILRIQQVVRGDSAAYFCASSPSGEGEKLFFGSGTQLSVL.

The V call is TRBV11-2, the J call TRBJ2-2; no definite D call. The germline V gene encodes CDR1 SGHAT and CDR2 FQNNGV. The CDR3 has 14 amino acids. V was clipped by 4 bases and J by 4 bases, with 10 bases between them. DNA for the CDR3: TGTGCCAGCAGCTCCTTTTCAAGCACCGGGGAGCTGTTTTTT. Protein sequence: CASSSFSSTGELFF.

This clone occurred once. CDR3 sequence: CASNRLAGGLYTGELFF. The CDR3 region has the DNA TGTGCCAGCAACCGACTAGCGGGGGGGCTGTACACCGGGGAGCTGTTTTTT. This chain connects TRBV21-1 to TRBJ2-2; no check of the table's D call, TRBD2, against the DNA was made. TRBV21-1 counts as a pseudogene. The CDR3 length is 17 residues.

The V gene is TRBV28, the J gene TRBJ2-7; D not certain. In germline, CDR1 is MDHEN, CDR2 SYDVKM. The germline V and J ends were trimmed by 3 bases and 3 bases, with 9 bases remaining between them. CDR3 length equals 13 residues. The CDR3: CASSFSPLYEQYF. In nucleotides, the CDR3 is TGTGCCAGCAGTTTCTCACCCCTCTACGAGCAGTACTTC.

This rearrangement joins TRBV4-3 to TRBJ2-2; D is undetermined. CDR1 is LGHNA, CDR2 YSLEER, per germline. Trimming stripped 0 bases from V and 3 bases from J, with 5 bases between. This CDR3 is built from 14 residues. Here the CDR3 reads CASSQDRDTGELFF. CDR3 nucleotides: TGCGCCAGCAGCCAAGACAGAGACACCGGGGAGCTGTTTTTT.

This CDR3 is CASSTTPGQTLKLFF. The CDR3 DNA follows: TGTGCCAGTAGTACAACCCCGGGACAGACGTTGAAACTGTTTTTT. This chain joins TRBV19 and TRBJ1-4, with 7 bases lining up with TRBD1. CDR1 and CDR2 from the germline V gene are LNHDA and SQIVND (reference sequence). This CDR3 has 15 amino acids. J gave up 11 bases and V 4 bases, and 13 bases lay outside the gene matches.

The chain carries TRBV21-1 and TRBJ1-4. TRBV21-1 is a pseudogene. The CDR3 is 15 amino acids. In DNA form, the CDR3 reads TGTGCCAGCCACGGGAGGCGGAGGCGTAATGAAAAACTGTTTTTT. Protein: CASHGRRRRNEKLFF.

The rearrangement joins TRBV7-2 to TRBJ1-5, with a weak D call TRBD1 (6 bases). The CDR3 is 15 residues long. V lost 3 bases to trimming and J lost 4 bases, with 13 bases between them. Germline V CDR1 and CDR2: SGHTA, FQGNSA. CDR3 amino acids: CASSLAAGVNQPQHF. As DNA, the CDR3 is TGTGCCAGCAGCTTGGCGGCAGGGGTTAATCAGCCCCAGCATTTT.

This chain connects TRBV10-2 to TRBJ1-1, with TRBD1 matching 9 bases. Germline V lookup: CDR1 WSHSY, CDR2 SAAADI. The CDR3 sequence is 15 residues long. After removal of 10 bases from V and 3 bases from J, the junction contained 12 bases not matched to a gene. Here the CDR3 reads CATSGKRTGDTEAFF. The CDR3, as DNA: TGCGCCACCTCTGGGAAGAGGACAGGGGACACTGAAGCTTTCTTT.

The chain links TRBV5-1 to TRBJ2-3, with TRBD2 matching over 10 bases. The V gene's germline CDR1 is SGHRS and CDR2 YFSETQ. This CDR3 is built from 17 residues. Trimming cost V 2 bases and J 5 bases; bases outside gene matches: 11. CDR3 region: CASSLEVGSGRKDTQYF. Here the CDR3 DNA reads TGCGCCAGCAGCTTAGAGGTTGGTAGCGGGAGGAAAGATACGCAGTATTTT.